There are many counts of the clone carrying this TCR beta chain. Its specificity is not known. The entry originates in a study of T cells in Graves' hyperthyroidism and ophthalmopathy. Points from the study as a whole: The majority of expanded thyroid clonotypes above 0.001 also appeared in blood.

Germline CDR1 SEHNR, CDR2 FQNEAQ (reference sequence). V shed 4 bases, J shed 7 bases, and the junction held 9 bases outside the gene matches. CDR3 length: 15 amino acids. Amplification targeted TCR beta CDR3 regions from RNA transcripts. HTBI primers were used for first-round RT-PCR of the TCR CDR3. MiXCR, applied by TCRdb to the multiplex PCR reads, yields one record per CDR3 protein. The sample carries about 600,000 distinct CDR3 sequences, more than 14% recorded once. Subjects with ophthalmopathy showed a Clinical Activity Score no lower than 3, a NOSPECS grade no lower than 4, and a duration shorter than 3 months.

The chain recombines TRBV7-9 with TRBJ1-2; 10 bases fit TRBD1. This clonotype was obtained from a woman aged 45 to 65 with Graves' ophthalmopathy. The specimen sequenced was blood. CDR3 loop: CASSSHGQGEVGYTF. CDR3 DNA sequence: TGTGCCAGCAGCTCACACGGACAGGGGGAAGTTGGCTACACCTTC.